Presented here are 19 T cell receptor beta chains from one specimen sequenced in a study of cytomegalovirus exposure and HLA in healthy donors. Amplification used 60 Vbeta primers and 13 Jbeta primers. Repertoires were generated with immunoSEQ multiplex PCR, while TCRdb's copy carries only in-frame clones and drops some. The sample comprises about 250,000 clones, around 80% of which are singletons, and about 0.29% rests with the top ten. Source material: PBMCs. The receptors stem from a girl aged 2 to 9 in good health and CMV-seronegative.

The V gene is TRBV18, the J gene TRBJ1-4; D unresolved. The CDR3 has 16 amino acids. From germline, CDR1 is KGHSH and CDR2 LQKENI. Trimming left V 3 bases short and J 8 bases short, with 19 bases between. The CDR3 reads CASSPLREQIGEKLFF. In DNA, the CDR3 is TGTGCCAGCTCACCTCTGAGGGAGCAGATCGGAGAAAAACTGTTTTTT.

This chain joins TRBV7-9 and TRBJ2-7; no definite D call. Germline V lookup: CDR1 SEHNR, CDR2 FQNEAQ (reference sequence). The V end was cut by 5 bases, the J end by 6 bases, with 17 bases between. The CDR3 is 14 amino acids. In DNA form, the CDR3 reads TGTGCCAGCAGCCGCCTCAGGTCCCTCCGCGAGCAGTACTTC. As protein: CASSRLRSLREQYF.

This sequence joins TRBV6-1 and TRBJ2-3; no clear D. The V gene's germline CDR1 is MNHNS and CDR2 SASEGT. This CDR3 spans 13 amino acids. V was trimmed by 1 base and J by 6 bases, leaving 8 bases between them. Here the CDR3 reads CASSEVRVDTQYF. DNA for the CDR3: TGTGCCAGCAGTGAAGTTCGGGTGGATACGCAGTATTTT.

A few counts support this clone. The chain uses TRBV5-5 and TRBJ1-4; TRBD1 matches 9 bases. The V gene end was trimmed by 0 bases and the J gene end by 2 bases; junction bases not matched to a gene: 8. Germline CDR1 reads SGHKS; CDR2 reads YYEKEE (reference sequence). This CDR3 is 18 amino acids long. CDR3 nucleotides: TGTGCCAGCAGCTTGGGCTACAGGGGGCGAGGGACTAATGAAAAACTGTTTTTT. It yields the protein CASSLGYRGRGTNEKLFF.

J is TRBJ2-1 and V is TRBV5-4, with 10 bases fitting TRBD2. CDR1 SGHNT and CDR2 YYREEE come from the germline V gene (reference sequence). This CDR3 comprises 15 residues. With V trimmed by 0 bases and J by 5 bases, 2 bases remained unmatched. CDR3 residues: CASSLEAGGDNEQFF. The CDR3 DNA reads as TGTGCCAGCAGCTTGGAAGCGGGGGGGGACAATGAGCAGTTCTTC.

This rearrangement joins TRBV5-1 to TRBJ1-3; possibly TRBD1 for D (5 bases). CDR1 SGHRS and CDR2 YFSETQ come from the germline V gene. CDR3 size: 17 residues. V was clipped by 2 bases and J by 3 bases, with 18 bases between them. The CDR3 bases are TGCGCCAGCAGCTTAAGTACCGGAGGGACTCGTGGAAACACCATATATTTT. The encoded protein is CASSLSTGGTRGNTIYF.

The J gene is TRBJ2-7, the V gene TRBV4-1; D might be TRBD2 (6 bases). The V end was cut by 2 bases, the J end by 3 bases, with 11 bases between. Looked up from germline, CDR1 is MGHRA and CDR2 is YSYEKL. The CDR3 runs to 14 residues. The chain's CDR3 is CASSQRQGLYEQYF. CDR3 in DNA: TGCGCCAGCAGCCAAAGGCAGGGACTCTACGAGCAGTACTTC.

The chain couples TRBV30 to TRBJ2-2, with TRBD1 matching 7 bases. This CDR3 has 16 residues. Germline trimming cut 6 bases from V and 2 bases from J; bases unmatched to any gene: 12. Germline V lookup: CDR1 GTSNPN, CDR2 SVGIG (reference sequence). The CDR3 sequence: CACSTGTAINTGELFF. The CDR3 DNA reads TGTGCCTGTTCAACCGGGACAGCAATTAACACCGGGGAGCTGTTTTTT.

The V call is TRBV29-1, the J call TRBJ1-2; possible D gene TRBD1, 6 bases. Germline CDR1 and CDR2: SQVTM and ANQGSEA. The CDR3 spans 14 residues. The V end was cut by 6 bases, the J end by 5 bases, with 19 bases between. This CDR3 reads CSVGGTYLWYGYTF. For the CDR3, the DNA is TGCAGCGTGGGGGGGACATACCTCTGGTATGGCTACACCTTC.

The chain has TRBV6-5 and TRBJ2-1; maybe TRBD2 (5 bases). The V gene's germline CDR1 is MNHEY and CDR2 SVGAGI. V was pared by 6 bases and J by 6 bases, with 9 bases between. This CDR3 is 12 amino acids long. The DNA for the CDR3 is TGTGCCAGCAGGAGGGCCCGCAATGAGCAGTTCTTC. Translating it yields CASRRARNEQFF.

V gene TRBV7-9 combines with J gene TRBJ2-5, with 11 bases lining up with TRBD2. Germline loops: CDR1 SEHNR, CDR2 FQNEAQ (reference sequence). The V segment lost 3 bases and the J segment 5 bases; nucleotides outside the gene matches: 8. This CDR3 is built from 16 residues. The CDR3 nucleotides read TGTGCCAGCAGCTTGCTACTAGCGGGGGCGGAGGAGACCCAGTACTTC. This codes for CASSLLLAGAEETQYF. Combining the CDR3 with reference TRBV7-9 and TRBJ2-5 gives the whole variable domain DTGVSQNPRHKITKRGQNVTFRCDPISEHNRLYWYRQTLGQGPEFLTYFQNEAQLEKSRLLSDRFSAERPKGSFSTLEIQRTEQGDSAMYLCASSLLLAGAEETQYFGPGTRLLVL.

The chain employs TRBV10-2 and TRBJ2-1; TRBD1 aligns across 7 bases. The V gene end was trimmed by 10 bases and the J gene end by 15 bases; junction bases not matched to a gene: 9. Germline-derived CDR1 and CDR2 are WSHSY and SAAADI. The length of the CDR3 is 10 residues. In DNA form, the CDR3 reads TGCGCCACCAACCAGGGGGTCCGGTTCTTC. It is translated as CATNQGVRFF.

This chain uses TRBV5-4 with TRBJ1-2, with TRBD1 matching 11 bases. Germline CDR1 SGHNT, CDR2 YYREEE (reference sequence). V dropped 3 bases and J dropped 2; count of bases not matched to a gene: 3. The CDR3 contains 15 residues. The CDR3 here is CASSWTGGSNYGYTF. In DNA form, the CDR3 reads TGTGCCAGCAGCTGGACAGGGGGCTCGAACTATGGCTACACCTTC.

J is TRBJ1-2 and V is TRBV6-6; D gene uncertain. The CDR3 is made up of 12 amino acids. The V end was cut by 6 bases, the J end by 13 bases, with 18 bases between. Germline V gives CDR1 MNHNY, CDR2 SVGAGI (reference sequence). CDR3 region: CASSPSRRVRTF. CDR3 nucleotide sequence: TGTGCCAGCAGCCCATCTCGGAGGGTTCGCACCTTC.

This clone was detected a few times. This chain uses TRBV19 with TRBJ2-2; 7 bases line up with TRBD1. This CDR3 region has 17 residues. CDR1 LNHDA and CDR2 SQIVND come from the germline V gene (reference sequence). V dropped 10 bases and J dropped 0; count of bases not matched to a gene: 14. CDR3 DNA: TGTGCCACCCCCACCCCAACAGGGGCTACGAACACCGGGGAGCTGTTTTTT. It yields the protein CATPTPTGATNTGELFF.

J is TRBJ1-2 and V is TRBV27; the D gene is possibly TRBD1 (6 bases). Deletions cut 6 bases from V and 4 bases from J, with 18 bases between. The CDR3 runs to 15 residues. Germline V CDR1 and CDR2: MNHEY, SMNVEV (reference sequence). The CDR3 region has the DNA TGTGCCAGCAGAGCCCCCTGGGGGACAATCTATGGCTACACCTTC. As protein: CASRAPWGTIYGYTF.

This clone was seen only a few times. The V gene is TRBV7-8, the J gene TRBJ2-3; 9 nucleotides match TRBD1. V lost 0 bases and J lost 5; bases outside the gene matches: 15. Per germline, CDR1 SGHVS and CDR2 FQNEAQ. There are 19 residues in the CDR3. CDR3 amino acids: CASSLASVFRDRVRDTQYF. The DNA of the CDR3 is TGTGCCAGCAGCTTAGCCTCGGTCTTTCGGGACAGGGTGAGAGATACGCAGTATTTT.

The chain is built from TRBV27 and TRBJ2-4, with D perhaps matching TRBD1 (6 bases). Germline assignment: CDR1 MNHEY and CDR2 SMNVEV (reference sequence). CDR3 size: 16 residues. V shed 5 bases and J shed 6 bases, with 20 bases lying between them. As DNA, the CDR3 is TGTGCCAGCAGTATTCGACAGGCCGAAAAGGGAAACATTCAGTACTTC. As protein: CASSIRQAEKGNIQYF.

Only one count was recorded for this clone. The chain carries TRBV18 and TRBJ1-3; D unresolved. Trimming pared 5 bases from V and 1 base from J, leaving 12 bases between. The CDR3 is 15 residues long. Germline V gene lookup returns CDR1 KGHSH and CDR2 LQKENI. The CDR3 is CASSTRVTSGNTIYF. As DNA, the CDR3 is TGTGCCAGCTCAACCCGGGTAACGTCTGGAAACACCATATATTTT.